A single sample gave rise to the 5 T cell receptor beta chains below, sequenced in a study of CD8 T cells in Susac syndrome. An input of 0.5 to 1 ug of RNA was subjected to reverse transcription using random hexamers. TCRdb recomputed calls from the immunoSEQ multiplex PCR reads with MiXCR, one row per CDR3 protein. The repertoire holds 75,000 to 95,000 distinct CDR3 sequences, with 91% as singletons. The specimen was CD8+ T cells from PBMCs. The receptors stem from a human donor with multiple sclerosis.

This clonotype showed up just a few times. The chain uses TRBV7-3 and TRBJ1-1; the match to TRBD1 covers 9 bases. This CDR3 region has 13 residues. Germline V gives CDR1 SGHTA, CDR2 FQGTGA. Losses at the gene ends were 6 bases for V and 4 bases for J; bases not matched to a gene: 3. CDR3 DNA: TGTGCCAGCAGTTTGACAGGGGGCACTGAAGCTTTCTTT. Amino acids: CASSLTGGTEAFF.

This clonotype is a singleton in its sample. The rearrangement joins TRBV12-3 or TRBV12-4 to TRBJ2-1, with a weak D call TRBD1 (7 bases). Deletions cut 8 bases from V and 9 bases from J, with 23 bases between. The CDR3 runs to 15 residues. The chain's CDR3 is CASGQGGLHYGEQFF. CDR3 nucleotide sequence: TGTGCCAGCGGGCAGGGGGGTCTACATTACGGTGAGCAGTTCTTC.

This rearrangement joins TRBV29-1 to TRBJ1-2; 10 bases agree with TRBD1. V lost 6 bases and J lost 4; bases outside the gene matches: 8. In germline, CDR1 is SQVTM, CDR2 ANQGSEA. The length of the CDR3 is 14 residues. CDR3 residues: CSVAGTGDSYGYTF. The CDR3 nucleotides are TGCAGCGTCGCCGGGACAGGGGACAGCTATGGCTACACCTTC.

The rearrangement joins TRBV12-3 or TRBV12-4 to TRBJ2-7, with 8 positions matching TRBD2. CDR3 size: 13 residues. V dropped 8 bases and J dropped 7; count of bases not matched to a gene: 10. CDR3 region: CASGLGLGGEQYF. In DNA, the CDR3 is TGTGCCAGCGGCCTGGGACTAGGGGGGGAGCAGTACTTC.

V and J are TRBV19 and TRBJ2-3; D gene unclear. The CDR3 consists of 14 residues. V lost 5 bases and J lost 3, with 12 bases in between. Germline CDR1 is LNHDA and CDR2 is SQIVND (reference sequence). The CDR3 here is CASSPLVGTDTQYF. In DNA form, the CDR3 reads TGTGCCAGTAGTCCGCTCGTCGGGACAGATACGCAGTATTTT.